This entry is about one TCR beta chain. The antigen remains unidentified. This record comes from a study of response to subunit inactivated influenza vaccine. Germline CDR1 is LGHDT and CDR2 is YNNKEL (reference sequence). The CDR3 is 15 amino acids. Trimming shortened V by 3 bases and J by 3 bases, and 14 bases separated the two germline ends. Study results and limitations: Few additional T cells are recruited per seasonal influenza vaccination, authors suggested.

In TCRdb, the RT-PCR reads were re-called with MiXCR into one record per CDR3 protein. The sample records roughly 550,000 distinct CDR3 sequences, under 30% being singletons. The sample was also linked to a second study, of T cells expressing NK-cell markers. In that study: 5'RACE template switching with UMIs produced the TCR beta cDNA. The TCR beta repertoires were obtained from sorted CD3+CD56+NKG2C+, CD3+CD56+NKG2C- and CD3+CD56-NKG2C+ T cells. These clonotypes, the leaders elsewhere, also led the CD3+CD56-NKG2C+ fraction in four donors.

The sequence was obtained from a man aged 50 to 59 who received an inactivated influenza vaccine. V usage is TRBV3-1 and J usage is TRBJ2-5; weak D call: TRBD2 (6 bases). The source material was CD4+ T cells sorted from PBMCs, sampled 11 to 12 days after vaccination. This chain's CDR3 is CASSQVAGYKETQYF. The CDR3 DNA is TGTGCCAGCAGCCAGGTGGCGGGATATAAAGAGACCCAGTACTTC.